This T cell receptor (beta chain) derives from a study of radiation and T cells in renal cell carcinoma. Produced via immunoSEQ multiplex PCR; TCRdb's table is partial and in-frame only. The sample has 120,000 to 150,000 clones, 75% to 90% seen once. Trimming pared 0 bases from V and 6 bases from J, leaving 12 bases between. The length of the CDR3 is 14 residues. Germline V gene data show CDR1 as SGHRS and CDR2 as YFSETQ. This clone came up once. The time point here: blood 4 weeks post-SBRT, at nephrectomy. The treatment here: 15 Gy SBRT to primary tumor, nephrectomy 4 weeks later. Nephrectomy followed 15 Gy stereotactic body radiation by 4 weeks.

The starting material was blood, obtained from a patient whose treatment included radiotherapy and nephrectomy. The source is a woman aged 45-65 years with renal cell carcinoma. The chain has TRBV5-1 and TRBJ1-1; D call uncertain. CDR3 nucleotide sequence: TGCGCCAGCAGCTTGGAGGTGGAGGGATCTGAAGCTTTCTTT. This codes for CASSLEVEGSEAFF.